Following are 5 T cell receptor beta chains from one sample sequenced in a study of OX40 agonist ivuxolimab in advanced cancers. This table comes from immunoSEQ multiplex PCR, and its TCRdb copy is limited to in-frame clones, with some not included. The table shows roughly 56,000 clones, with roughly 80% occurring only once. The source material was CD4+ or CD8+ T cells sorted from blood, sampled in a trial of the OX40 agonist ivuxolimab. The source is an adult with an advanced solid tumor such as melanoma, head and neck, liver or kidney cancer.

The chain links TRBV27 to TRBJ1-6; D is uncertain. V was shortened by 0 bases and J by 0 bases, with 9 bases between the two germline ends. This CDR3 contains 17 residues. Per germline, CDR1 MNHEY and CDR2 SMNVEV (reference sequence). The CDR3 loop reads CASSLSAESSYNSPLHF. The CDR3 DNA sequence: TGTGCCAGCAGTTTATCCGCAGAGAGCTCCTATAATTCACCCCTCCACTTT.

This sequence joins TRBV7-2 and TRBJ1-1; D possibly corresponds to TRBD1 (5 bases). The CDR3 runs to 14 residues. Trimming took 5 bases from V and 5 from J, leaving 15 bases between them. Germline CDR1 is SGHTA and CDR2 is FQGNSA. The CDR3 here is CASSRAREGTEAFF. Here the CDR3 DNA reads TGTGCCAGCAGCCGTGCCCGGGAGGGGACTGAAGCTTTCTTT.

This chain joins TRBV9 and TRBJ2-7; D is unclear. V was clipped by 4 bases and J by 6 bases, with 14 bases between them. Germline CDR1 is SGDLS and CDR2 is YYNGEE. This CDR3 comprises 13 residues. The DNA of the CDR3 is TGTGCCAGCAGCTCCAGTATGGTGACCGAGCAGTACTTC. Its protein product is CASSSSMVTEQYF.

The rearrangement uses TRBV28 and TRBJ2-2; D is perhaps TRBD1 or TRBD2 (6 bases each). The CDR3 is 18 residues long. From germline, CDR1 is MDHEN and CDR2 SYDVKM. The CDR3 sequence is CEARRDKDNPANTGELFF. In nucleotides, the CDR3 is TGTGAAGCCCGGCGGGACAAGGATAACCCCGCGAACACCGGGGAGCTGTTTTTT. Full variable domain (missing parts from reference TRBV28 and TRBJ2-2): DVKVTQSSRYLVKRTGEKVFLECVQDMDHENMFWYRQDPGLGLRLIYFSYDVKMKEKGDIPEGYSVSREKKERFSLILESASTNQTSMYLCEARRDKDNPANTGELFFGEGSRLTVL.

This clone was picked up one time. This chain links TRBV11-1 with TRBJ1-1; possibly TRBD1 for D (6 bases). The CDR3 length is 13 residues. With 4 bases removed from V and 5 bases from J, the gap between germline ends came to 11 bases. Germline V gives CDR1 SGHAT, CDR2 FQDESV (reference sequence). The CDR3 loop reads CASSSQGTTEAFF. The DNA for the CDR3 is TGTGCCAGCAGCTCGCAGGGGACTACTGAAGCTTTCTTT.